The clone carrying this TCR beta chain has just one count. V was clipped by 5 bases and J by 4 bases, with 15 bases between them. The CDR3 has 14 residues. Germline V gives CDR1 SGHTA, CDR2 FQGNSA. As originally analysed: Amplification of reference gene primers provided the estimated nucleated cell counts. Here immunoSEQ multiplex PCR was the method, and the copy in TCRdb shows in-frame clones only, minus some. From that table come the V and J calls and clone size; the DNA was used to work out D and trimming. The sample consists of some 110,000 clones, 60% to 85% of them appearing once. The sample originates from a study of blood T cell repertoires in COVID-19. On the study more broadly: The United States, Italy and Spain supplied acute and convalescent COVID-19 samples. Sample material is recorded as cDNA or gDNA derived from T cells, B-cell-depleted T cells, or PBMCs.

V usage is TRBV7-2 and J usage is TRBJ2-7; D is uncertain. This receptor was obtained from a man aged 70-80 years with acute or convalescent COVID-19. The sample comprised peripheral blood. The CDR3 reads CASSPAHSAYEQYF. CDR3 sequence (DNA): TGTGCCAGCAGCCCAGCGCATAGTGCATACGAGCAGTACTTC.